This T cell receptor (beta chain) emerged from a study of cytomegalovirus exposure and HLA in healthy donors. This clone was detected a few times. The antigen is unknown. Germline CDR1 reads MNHNS; CDR2 reads SASEGT. CDR3 length equals 15 residues. Trimming removed 3 bases at V and 5 bases at J, with 14 bases between. Researchers ran the PCR with 60 Vbeta and 13 Jbeta primers. Only in-frame clones appear in the TCRdb table, and some are missing; sequencing was by immunoSEQ multiplex PCR. This sample yields roughly 150,000 clones, of which around 66% are seen a single time; around 2.9% belongs to the top ten. Study outcomes and limitations: Presence/absence analyses supposed approximately even sequencing depth among donors. Despite most TCR sequences being rare, some public TCRs occurred in many donors. According to an earlier analysis, most TCR beta V segments yielded productive rearrangements about 87% or about 30% of the time.

The sample comprised PBMCs. The rearrangement links TRBV6-1 to TRBJ1-5; no reliable D call. This sequence originates from a woman aged 25 to 39 in good health and CMV-seropositive. CDR3 protein: CASSEEGGGYQPQHF. In DNA form, the CDR3 reads TGTGCCAGCAGTGAGGAGGGCGGAGGTTATCAGCCCCAGCATTTT.